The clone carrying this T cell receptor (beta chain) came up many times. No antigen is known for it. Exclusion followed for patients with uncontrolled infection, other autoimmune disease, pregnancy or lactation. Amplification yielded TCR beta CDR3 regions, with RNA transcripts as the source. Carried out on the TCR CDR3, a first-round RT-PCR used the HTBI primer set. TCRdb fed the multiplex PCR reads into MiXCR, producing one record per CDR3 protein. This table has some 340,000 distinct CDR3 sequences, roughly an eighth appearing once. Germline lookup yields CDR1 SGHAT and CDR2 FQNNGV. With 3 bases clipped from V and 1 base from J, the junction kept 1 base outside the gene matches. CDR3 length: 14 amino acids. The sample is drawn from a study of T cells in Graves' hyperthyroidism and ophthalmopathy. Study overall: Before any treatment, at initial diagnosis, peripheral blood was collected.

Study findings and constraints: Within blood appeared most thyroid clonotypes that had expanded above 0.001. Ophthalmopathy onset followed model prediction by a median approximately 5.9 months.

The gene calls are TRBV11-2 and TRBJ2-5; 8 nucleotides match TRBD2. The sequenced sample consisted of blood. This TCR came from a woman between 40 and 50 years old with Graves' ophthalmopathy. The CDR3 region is CASSFGTSQETQYF. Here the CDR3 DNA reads TGTGCCAGCAGCTTCGGGACTAGCCAAGAGACCCAGTACTTC.